A selection of T cell receptor beta chains follows, all from one sample in a study of cytomegalovirus exposure and HLA in healthy donors. The protocol was immunoSEQ multiplex PCR, while the TCRdb copy is restricted to in-frame clones and leaves out a portion. The sample contains over 100,000 clones, about 77% of which appear only once. Sample: PBMCs. These TCRs come from a woman aged 35 to 49 in good health and CMV-seronegative. CDR3s include the opening cysteine and the closing phenylalanine or tryptophan. A D gene is named only where the DNA matches it firmly. Clone size is not always given. Where it is, it says once, few, many or a class for expanded clones.

d_gene: TRBD1
abundance: NA
v_gene: TRBV19
j_gene: TRBJ1-4
CDR3aa: CASSPPGQGGEKLFF
CDR3nt: TGTGCCAGTAGCCCCCCGGGACAGGGAGGCGAAAAACTGTTTTTT

d_gene: TRBD1
abundance: NA
v_gene: TRBV6-1
j_gene: TRBJ1-2
CDR3aa: CASGGDRAGYGYTF
CDR3nt: TGTGCCAGCGGGGGCGACAGGGCGGGCTATGGCTACACCTTC

d_gene: NA
abundance: NA
v_gene: TRBV10-1
j_gene: TRBJ2-7
CDR3aa: CASSPGLSYEQYF
CDR3nt: TGCGCCAGCAGTCCAGGGCTCTCCTACGAGCAGTACTTC

d_gene: NA
abundance: NA
v_gene: TRBV9
j_gene: TRBJ1-1
CDR3aa: CASSVARNTEAFF
CDR3nt: TGTGCCAGCAGCGTAGCCCGTAACACTGAAGCTTTCTTT

d_gene: NA
abundance: NA
v_gene: TRBV5-6
j_gene: TRBJ2-7
CDR3aa: CASSAGRSSYEQYF
CDR3nt: TGTGCCAGCAGCGCAGGTAGATCCTCCTACGAGCAGTACTTC

d_gene: NA
abundance: NA
v_gene: TRBV7-7
j_gene: TRBJ2-1
CDR3aa: CASSLQGGVGNEQFF
CDR3nt: TGTGCCAGCAGCTTACAAGGGGGGGTTGGCAATGAGCAGTTCTTC

d_gene: NA
abundance: NA
v_gene: TRBV7-2
j_gene: TRBJ1-6
CDR3aa: CASSLTQGNSYNSPLHF
CDR3nt: TGTGCCAGCAGCTTAACTCAGGGGAACTCCTATAATTCACCCCTCCACTTT

d_gene: TRBD2
abundance: NA
v_gene: TRBV6-5
j_gene: TRBJ2-1
CDR3aa: CASSYSGGGENEQFF
CDR3nt: TGTGCCAGCAGTTACTCCGGGGGGGGAGAGAATGAGCAGTTCTTC

d_gene: NA
abundance: few
v_gene: TRBV6-5
j_gene: TRBJ1-1
CDR3aa: CASKSERNTEAFF
CDR3nt: TGTGCCAGCAAGAGCGAGAGGAACACTGAAGCTTTCTTT

d_gene: NA
abundance: once
v_gene: TRBV30
j_gene: TRBJ1-6
CDR3aa: CAWGAGFDSPLHF
CDR3nt: TGTGCCTGGGGAGCAGGGTTTGATTCACCCCTCCACTTT

d_gene: NA
abundance: NA
v_gene: TRBV7-2
j_gene: TRBJ1-1
CDR3aa: CASSLALVGAGPTEAFF
CDR3nt: TGTGCCAGCAGCTTAGCTTTGGTCGGGGCGGGGCCCACTGAAGCTTTCTTT

d_gene: NA
abundance: NA
v_gene: TRBV6-1
j_gene: TRBJ1-6
CDR3aa: CASSVGQYNSPLHF
CDR3nt: TGTGCCAGCAGTGTCGGACAGTATAATTCACCCCTCCACTTT

d_gene: NA
abundance: NA
v_gene: TRBV11-2
j_gene: TRBJ1-1
CDR3aa: CASSFGFEAFF
CDR3nt: TGTGCCAGCAGCTTCGGGTTTGAAGCTTTCTTT

d_gene: TRBD1
abundance: NA
v_gene: TRBV19
j_gene: TRBJ2-5
CDR3aa: CASSVGTGSQETQYF
CDR3nt: TGTGCCAGTAGTGTGGGGACAGGTTCGCAAGAGACCCAGTACTTC

d_gene: NA
abundance: NA
v_gene: TRBV27
j_gene: TRBJ1-1
CDR3aa: CASSWDSYTEAFF
CDR3nt: TGTGCCAGCAGCTGGGACTCGTACACTGAAGCTTTCTTT

d_gene: NA
abundance: once
v_gene: TRBV7-2
j_gene: TRBJ2-1
CDR3aa: CASSLVYGGQNEQFF
CDR3nt: TGTGCCAGCAGCTTAGTCTACGGGGGGCAAAATGAGCAGTTCTTC

d_gene: TRBD2
abundance: NA
v_gene: TRBV12-5
j_gene: TRBJ2-5
CDR3aa: CASGAGFTAGETQYF
CDR3nt: TGTGCTAGTGGGGCCGGATTCACAGCGGGGGAGACCCAGTACTTC

d_gene: TRBD1
abundance: NA
v_gene: TRBV19
j_gene: TRBJ1-6
CDR3aa: CASSSPGQGSSPLHF
CDR3nt: TGTGCCAGTAGTTCTCCGGGACAGGGCTCTTCACCCCTCCACTTT

d_gene: NA
abundance: NA
v_gene: TRBV6-5
j_gene: TRBJ1-5
CDR3aa: CASRAGVDSNQPQHF
CDR3nt: TGTGCCAGCAGAGCCGGGGTGGACAGCAATCAGCCCCAGCATTTT

d_gene: NA
abundance: NA
v_gene: TRBV10-1
j_gene: TRBJ2-7
CDR3aa: CASSESTDLSYEQYF
CDR3nt: TGCGCCAGCAGTGAGTCGACAGACCTATCCTACGAGCAGTACTTC

d_gene: TRBD1
abundance: NA
v_gene: TRBV27
j_gene: TRBJ1-1
CDR3aa: CASSLGGGQGRTEAFF
CDR3nt: TGTGCCAGCAGTTTAGGGGGGGGACAGGGGAGAACTGAAGCTTTCTTT

d_gene: TRBD2
abundance: NA
v_gene: TRBV10-3
j_gene: TRBJ2-7
CDR3aa: CAIGAGVSYEQYF
CDR3nt: TGTGCCATCGGGGCGGGGGTATCCTACGAGCAGTACTTC

d_gene: NA
abundance: NA
v_gene: TRBV4-1
j_gene: TRBJ1-2
CDR3aa: CASSQEIQGSNYGYPF
CDR3nt: TGCGCCAGCAGCCAAGAAATACAGGGCTCTAACTATGGCTACCCCTTC

d_gene: NA
abundance: NA
v_gene: TRBV5-6
j_gene: TRBJ1-1
CDR3aa: CASILGPGEGEAFF
CDR3nt: TGTGCCAGCATCCTCGGGCCGGGGGAGGGTGAAGCTTTCTTT

d_gene: NA
abundance: NA
v_gene: TRBV29-1
j_gene: TRBJ1-5
CDR3aa: CSPTAREERGNQPQHF
CDR3nt: TGCAGCCCTACGGCCAGGGAGGAGAGGGGCAATCAGCCCCAGCATTTT

d_gene: TRBD1
abundance: NA
v_gene: TRBV5-1
j_gene: TRBJ1-4
CDR3aa: CASSLARGQGEKLFF
CDR3nt: TGCGCCAGCAGCTTGGCAAGGGGGCAGGGTGAAAAACTGTTTTTT

d_gene: TRBD1
abundance: NA
v_gene: TRBV18
j_gene: TRBJ1-5
CDR3aa: CASSAGQGVGPQHF
CDR3nt: TGTGCCAGCTCAGCCGGACAGGGGGTAGGGCCCCAGCATTTT

d_gene: TRBD1
abundance: NA
v_gene: TRBV2
j_gene: TRBJ1-6
CDR3aa: CASSDYRGGYNSPLHF
CDR3nt: TGTGCCAGCAGTGATTACAGGGGAGGCTATAATTCACCCCTCCACTTT

d_gene: NA
abundance: once
v_gene: TRBV19
j_gene: TRBJ1-2
CDR3aa: CASSIGTGRSAGYTF
CDR3nt: TGTGCCAGTAGTATCGGTACAGGGCGGTCGGCTGGCTACACCTTC

d_gene: NA
abundance: few
v_gene: TRBV9
j_gene: TRBJ2-1
CDR3aa: CASSVAGGTLGNEQFF
CDR3nt: TGTGCCAGCAGCGTAGCGGGGGGCACCTTGGGCAATGAGCAGTTCTTC

d_gene: TRBD1
abundance: NA
v_gene: TRBV16
j_gene: TRBJ2-3
CDR3aa: CASSQFHRGLADTQYF
CDR3nt: TGTGCCAGCAGCCAATTCCACAGGGGGCTAGCAGATACGCAGTATTTT

d_gene: NA
abundance: NA
v_gene: TRBV5-1
j_gene: TRBJ1-1
CDR3aa: CASSFTPGSSTEAFF
CDR3nt: TGCGCCAGCAGCTTCACCCCCGGGTCGAGCACTGAAGCTTTCTTT

d_gene: NA
abundance: NA
v_gene: TRBV9
j_gene: TRBJ2-3
CDR3aa: CASSVPGPSTDTQYF
CDR3nt: TGTGCCAGCAGCGTACCGGGTCCAAGCACAGATACGCAGTATTTT

d_gene: TRBD1
abundance: NA
v_gene: TRBV9
j_gene: TRBJ2-2
CDR3aa: CASSVGTGENTGELFF
CDR3nt: TGTGCCAGCAGCGTAGGGACAGGGGAGAACACCGGGGAGCTGTTTTTT

d_gene: NA
abundance: NA
v_gene: TRBV28
j_gene: TRBJ1-2
CDR3aa: CASSPGTRGYGYTF
CDR3nt: TGTGCCAGCAGTCCCGGGACCAGGGGCTATGGCTACACCTTC

d_gene: NA
abundance: NA
v_gene: TRBV7-2
j_gene: TRBJ2-7
CDR3aa: CASSPLGYEQYF
CDR3nt: TGTGCCAGCAGCCCGCTAGGCTACGAGCAGTACTTC

d_gene: TRBD2
abundance: NA
v_gene: TRBV27
j_gene: TRBJ2-5
CDR3aa: CASSLGSGVIETQYF
CDR3nt: TGTGCCAGCAGTCTAGGTAGCGGGGTTATAGAGACCCAGTACTTC

d_gene: NA
abundance: NA
v_gene: TRBV6-6
j_gene: TRBJ2-3
CDR3aa: CASSLSTVTDTQYF
CDR3nt: TGTGCCAGCAGTCTTTCTACGGTCACAGATACGCAGTATTTT

d_gene: NA
abundance: NA
v_gene: TRBV6-5
j_gene: TRBJ2-5
CDR3aa: CASSYRGPFQETQYF
CDR3nt: TGTGCCAGCAGTTACCGCGGGCCCTTTCAAGAGACCCAGTACTTC

d_gene: NA
abundance: NA
v_gene: TRBV28
j_gene: TRBJ1-5
CDR3aa: CASSFTGQPNQPQHF
CDR3nt: TGTGCCAGCAGCTTTACCGGACAGCCGAATCAGCCCCAGCATTTT

d_gene: TRBD1
abundance: NA
v_gene: TRBV5-4
j_gene: TRBJ1-2
CDR3aa: CASRFTGEAYGYTF
CDR3nt: TGTGCCAGCAGATTTACAGGGGAGGCTTATGGCTACACCTTC

d_gene: NA
abundance: NA
v_gene: TRBV5-1
j_gene: TRBJ1-2
CDR3aa: CASSLEQGGYGYTF
CDR3nt: TGCGCCAGCAGCTTGGAGCAGGGTGGCTATGGCTACACCTTC

d_gene: NA
abundance: NA
v_gene: TRBV2
j_gene: TRBJ1-4
CDR3aa: CASSARLGELFF
CDR3nt: TGTGCCAGCAGTGCTAGGCTAGGGGAACTGTTTTTT

d_gene: TRBD2
abundance: NA
v_gene: TRBV6-5
j_gene: TRBJ2-2
CDR3aa: CASRRGGATGELFF
CDR3nt: TGTGCCAGCAGACGCGGGGGGGCCACCGGGGAGCTGTTTTTT

d_gene: TRBD1
abundance: NA
v_gene: TRBV28
j_gene: TRBJ2-1
CDR3aa: CASSSRNRDRVNEQFF
CDR3nt: TGTGCCAGCAGTTCGAGAAACCGGGACAGGGTCAATGAGCAGTTCTTC

d_gene: NA
abundance: NA
v_gene: TRBV5-1
j_gene: TRBJ1-4
CDR3aa: CASSAGEKLFF
CDR3nt: TGCGCCAGCAGCGCAGGTGAAAAACTGTTTTTT

d_gene: NA
abundance: once
v_gene: TRBV7-9
j_gene: TRBJ1-1
CDR3aa: CASSLVEQVEAFF
CDR3nt: TGTGCCAGCAGCTTAGTCGAACAGGTTGAAGCTTTCTTT

d_gene: NA
abundance: NA
v_gene: TRBV2
j_gene: TRBJ1-3
CDR3aa: CASSDPGISGNTIYF
CDR3nt: TGTGCCAGCAGTGATCCCGGGATCTCTGGAAACACCATATATTTT

d_gene: NA
abundance: NA
v_gene: TRBV28
j_gene: TRBJ1-2
CDR3aa: CASIPAGVGNYGYTF
CDR3nt: TGTGCCAGCATACCCGCGGGTGTTGGTAACTATGGCTACACCTTC

d_gene: TRBD1
abundance: NA
v_gene: TRBV7-2
j_gene: TRBJ1-2
CDR3aa: CASSLNLRDRGTKGYTF
CDR3nt: TGTGCCAGCAGCTTAAACCTCCGGGACAGGGGGACAAAGGGCTACACCTTC

d_gene: NA
abundance: NA
v_gene: TRBV4-3
j_gene: TRBJ1-2
CDR3aa: CASSQDRGGIRSGGYTF
CDR3nt: TGCGCCAGCAGCCAAGACAGGGGCGGAATACGATCGGGAGGCTACACCTTC

d_gene: TRBD1
abundance: NA
v_gene: TRBV18
j_gene: TRBJ2-7
CDR3aa: CASSPQAGGRVGEQYF
CDR3nt: TGTGCCAGCTCACCACAGGCAGGGGGCCGTGTGGGGGAGCAGTACTTC

d_gene: NA
abundance: once
v_gene: TRBV30
j_gene: TRBJ2-3
CDR3aa: CAWMPWGGPSTDTQYF
CDR3nt: TGTGCCTGGATGCCATGGGGGGGGCCTAGTACAGATACGCAGTATTTT

d_gene: NA
abundance: NA
v_gene: TRBV11-3
j_gene: TRBJ1-4
CDR3aa: CASSLVPQATNEKLFF
CDR3nt: TGTGCCAGCAGCTTAGTTCCGCAGGCAACTAATGAAAAACTGTTTTTT

d_gene: TRBD1
abundance: NA
v_gene: TRBV6-5
j_gene: TRBJ2-7
CDR3aa: CASSPGTGSSYEQYF
CDR3nt: TGTGCCAGCAGTCCCGGGACAGGGAGCTCCTACGAGCAGTACTTC

d_gene: TRBD1
abundance: NA
v_gene: TRBV6-1
j_gene: TRBJ1-2
CDR3aa: CAHSSSAGGLDGYTF
CDR3nt: TGTGCCCATAGCAGTTCGGCAGGGGGGTTGGATGGCTACACCTTC

d_gene: NA
abundance: NA
v_gene: TRBV27
j_gene: TRBJ1-1
CDR3aa: CASRYTRGCVAFF
CDR3nt: TGTGCCAGCAGGTATACGCGAGGCTGTGTAGCTTTCTTT